The T cell receptor (beta chain) under discussion was sequenced for a study of CD4 T cells in relation to SARS-CoV-2 and coronaviruses. Across the study: PBMCs were cultured with antigen for roughly 11 days before TCR beta sequencing. Negative control cultures got HIV-1 Nef peptides or no peptide.

Produced via immunoSEQ multiplex PCR; TCRdb's table is partial and in-frame only. The data show about 15,000 clones, around 78% seen once. Study-level findings and limits: No donor gave both pre-pandemic and post-infection samples.

Unexposed donor CD4+ T cells date from about 2011-2018, before the COVID-19 pandemic. The cells were cultured for about ten days before CD4+ T cells were isolated. Each well had 2.1 million or so PBMCs in about 5% human AB serum with IL-2. A few counts support this clone. Antigen specificity is unknown. CDR3 size: 14 residues. Trimming cost V 0 bases and J 5 bases, with 7 bases left between them. Looked up from germline, CDR1 is MNHNS and CDR2 is SASEGT. This chain uses TRBV6-1 with TRBJ2-2, with unresolved D. Sequencing input: CD4+ T cells from PBMCs, cultured in vitro. The receptor comes from a human donor in good health. The CDR3, as DNA: TGTGCCAGCAGTGAAGCTCCAGAAACCGGGGAGCTGTTTTTT. Its translation: CASSEAPETGELFF.